The 32 T cell receptor beta chains below come from one sample, sequenced in a study of radiation and T cells in renal cell carcinoma. Profiled with immunoSEQ multiplex PCR; TCRdb holds only in-frame clones, not every one. Among 150,000 or so clones listed, approximately 90% were seen once. Time point indicated: baseline pretreatment blood. Treatment reported: 15 Gy SBRT to primary tumor, nephrectomy 4 weeks later. Specimen: blood, collected from a patient whose treatment included radiotherapy and nephrectomy. These receptors were taken from a woman aged 70-85 years with renal cell carcinoma.

The chain is built from TRBV19 and TRBJ2-1; TRBD2 might be the D (7 bases). V lost 1 base and J lost 4, with 17 bases in between. CDR3 length equals 17 residues. Per germline, CDR1 LNHDA and CDR2 SQIVND (reference sequence). The CDR3, as DNA: TGTGCCAGTAGTATAGTAAAGGGAGGGGGGCAGTACAATGAGCAGTTCTTC. Residues: CASSIVKGGGQYNEQFF.

The chain has TRBV7-2 and TRBJ2-5; a weak D match, TRBD2 (7 bases). Germline V gene lookup returns CDR1 SGHTA and CDR2 FQGNSA. This CDR3 has 15 amino acids. Between the trimmed V and J ends, which lost 4 bases and 5 bases, there was a span of 17 bases. The CDR3 sequence: CASSSSLRGQETQYF. CDR3 coding DNA: TGTGCCAGCAGCTCTTCACTGCGGGGGCAGGAGACCCAGTACTTC.

The V gene is TRBV11-3, the J gene TRBJ1-6; TRBD1 matches at 8 bases. CDR1 SGHNT and CDR2 YENEEA come from the germline V gene. Germline trimming cut 1 base from V and 8 bases from J; bases unmatched to any gene: 4. The CDR3 totals 15 residues. The chain's CDR3 is CASSLGGQVDSPLHF. The DNA for the CDR3 is TGTGCCAGCAGCTTAGGGGGACAGGTGGATTCACCCCTCCACTTT. The whole variable domain, remainder taken from reference TRBV11-3 and TRBJ1-6, is EAGVVQSPRYKIIEKKQPVAFWCNPISGHNTLYWYLQNLGQGPELLIRYENEEAVDDSQLPKDRFSAERLKGVDSTLKIQPAELGDSAVYLCASSLGGQVDSPLHFGNGTRLTVT.

The rearrangement links TRBV5-4 to TRBJ2-5; tentative D call: TRBD2 (6 bases). V lost 3 bases and J lost 1, with 13 bases in between. The CDR3 loop spans 15 amino acids. The V gene's germline CDR1 is SGHNT and CDR2 YYREEE (reference sequence). The CDR3: CASSSIGTFQETQYF. DNA of the CDR3: TGTGCCAGCAGCTCGATCGGGACTTTCCAAGAGACCCAGTACTTC.

The chain combines TRBV6-1 with TRBJ1-5, with D unclear. V was cut by 10 bases and J by 6 bases, with 16 bases left in between. The germline V gene has CDR1 MNHNS and CDR2 SASEGT. The CDR3 covers 13 residues. CDR3 sequence reads: CATRREKRQPQHF. The CDR3 DNA reads TGTGCCACCCGAAGGGAGAAGCGTCAGCCCCAGCATTTT.

The chain carries TRBV27 and TRBJ2-3; 12 bases map to TRBD2. This CDR3 contains 15 residues. The germline CDR1 and CDR2 sequences are MNHEY and SMNVEV (reference sequence). Losses at the gene ends were 3 bases for V and 6 bases for J; bases not matched to a gene: 4. The CDR3 sequence: CASSFPSGGADTQYF. The CDR3 DNA is TGTGCCAGCAGTTTTCCTAGCGGGGGGGCCGATACGCAGTATTTT.

The chain employs TRBV14 and TRBJ2-7; 7 nucleotides agree with TRBD2. CDR3 length: 14 amino acids. Trimming cost V 1 base and J 6 bases; bases outside gene matches: 6. In germline, CDR1 is SGHDN, CDR2 FVKESK. The chain's CDR3 is CASSQGEREGEQYF. Written as DNA, the CDR3 is TGTGCCAGCAGCCAAGGGGAGCGGGAAGGCGAGCAGTACTTC.

This clone was observed a few times. This chain links TRBV2 with TRBJ1-5; unclear D gene. Per the germline V gene, CDR1 is SNHLY and CDR2 is FYNNEI. The ends were cut back, 5 bases at V and 6 bases at J, with 8 bases in the middle. The CDR3 consists of 12 residues. Here the CDR3 reads CASSKDGQPQHF. The CDR3 region has the DNA TGTGCCAGCAGTAAGGACGGTCAGCCCCAGCATTTT.

V is TRBV5-6 and J is TRBJ2-3; 9 nucleotides line up with TRBD2. CDR1 and CDR2 (germline): SGHDT, YYEEEE. With 0 bases clipped from V and 0 bases from J, the junction kept 8 bases outside the gene matches. This CDR3 has 18 residues. CDR3 nucleotide sequence: TGTGCCAGCAGCTTGGTTAGCGGGGGATCATCTAGCACAGATACGCAGTATTTT. It encodes CASSLVSGGSSSTDTQYF.

The chain combines TRBV27 with TRBJ1-2; D ambiguous. This CDR3 spans 15 amino acids. Germline V gives CDR1 MNHEY, CDR2 SMNVEV (reference sequence). Trimming removed 6 bases at V and 5 bases at J, with 19 bases between. CDR3 protein: CASSPAGMRTYGYTF. Written as DNA, the CDR3 is TGTGCCAGCAGCCCCGCCGGGATGAGAACATATGGCTACACCTTC.

The chain employs TRBV30 and TRBJ1-5; tentatively, D is TRBD1 (6 bases). V lost 2 bases to trimming and J lost 7 bases, with 9 bases between them. Per germline, CDR1 GTSNPN and CDR2 SVGIG (reference sequence). This CDR3 comprises 12 residues. The chain's CDR3 is CAWSRDTQPQHF. CDR3 DNA sequence: TGTGCCTGGAGTCGGGACACCCAGCCCCAGCATTTT.

The chain has TRBV9 and TRBJ1-3; D unclear. Germline CDR1 reads SGDLS; CDR2 reads YYNGEE. Trimming shortened V by 4 bases and J by 4 bases, and 15 bases separated the two germline ends. The CDR3 is made up of 15 amino acids. CDR3 amino acids: CASSLSVEGGNTIYF. CDR3 DNA: TGTGCCAGCAGCCTTAGTGTAGAGGGCGGAAACACCATATATTTT. Based on the CDR3 plus reference TRBV9 and TRBJ1-3, the full variable domain is DSGVTQTPKHLITATGQRVTLRCSPRSGDLSVYWYQQSLDQGLQFLIQYYNGEERAKGNILERFSAQQFPDLHSELNLSSLELGDSALYFCASSLSVEGGNTIYFGEGSWLTVV.

In this sample, this clone turned up once. The chain combines TRBV11-2 with TRBJ2-7, with no clear D. Germline V gene lookup returns CDR1 SGHAT and CDR2 FQNNGV. The ends were cut back, 2 bases at V and 8 bases at J, with 10 bases in the middle. The CDR3 sequence is 12 residues long. CDR3 loop: CASSLFGGKQYF. CDR3 sequence (DNA): TGTGCCAGCAGCTTATTCGGTGGAAAGCAGTACTTC.

The chain links TRBV7-6 to TRBJ2-6; D possibly corresponds to TRBD1 (5 bases). The CDR3 spans 17 residues. Germline V gene lookup returns CDR1 SGHVS and CDR2 FNYEAQ. The V gene lost 4 bases and the J gene lost 0 bases, with 13 bases spanning the gap. As DNA, the CDR3 is TGTGCCAGCAGCTCAGGGATATCCCACTCTGGGGCCAACGTCCTGACTTTC. Translation gives CASSSGISHSGANVLTF.

V and J are TRBV9 and TRBJ2-7, with TRBD2 matching over 7 bases. The CDR3 contains 15 residues. V dropped 4 bases and J dropped 2; count of bases not matched to a gene: 9. The germline V gene encodes CDR1 SGDLS and CDR2 YYNGEE. Written as DNA, the CDR3 is TGTGCCAGCAGCCCCAGCGGGGAGGCCGCCTACGAGCAGTACTTC. Amino acid sequence: CASSPSGEAAYEQYF.

The chain carries TRBV30 and TRBJ2-2; 8 bases agree with TRBD1. The CDR3 loop spans 15 amino acids. The ends lost 2 bases at V and 4 bases at J; junction bases unmatched: 6. Germline CDR1 and CDR2: GTSNPN and SVGIG (reference sequence). The DNA for the CDR3 is TGTGCCTGGAGTCGTCAAGGACAGGGCACCGGGGAGCTGTTTTTT. This codes for CAWSRQGQGTGELFF.

This clone has only a few counts. DNA for the CDR3: TGTGCCAGCAGCTCCCCAGGGGGCAATTCACCCCTCCACTTT. Translated: CASSSPGGNSPLHF. This chain joins TRBV5-6 and TRBJ1-6, with TRBD1 identical over 8 bases. The CDR3 contains 14 residues. J gave up 7 bases and V 3 bases, and 3 bases lay outside the gene matches. Germline V gene sequence: CDR1 SGHDT, CDR2 YYEEEE.

This clone was seen just once. This chain uses TRBV7-9 with TRBJ1-2, with no clear D. V was shortened by 1 base and J by 4 bases, with 10 bases between the two germline ends. This CDR3 is built from 14 residues. CDR1 and CDR2 from the germline V gene are SEHNR and FQNEAQ (reference sequence). CDR3 residues: CASSLGADSYGYTF. The CDR3 DNA reads TGTGCCAGCAGCTTAGGGGCGGACTCCTATGGCTACACCTTC.

The genes are TRBV5-3 and TRBJ1-5; D unclear. TRBV5-3 is identified as an open reading frame with a role that is uncertain. The CDR3 extends over 15 amino acids. V lost 3 bases, J lost 4 bases, and 14 bases lay in between. CDR3 residues: CARSSTSRGNQPQHF. The DNA of the CDR3 is TGTGCCAGAAGCTCCACCTCACGGGGTAATCAGCCCCAGCATTTT.

In this sample, this clone turned up a few times. This rearrangement joins TRBV6-1 to TRBJ2-2; D is uncertain. V gave up 1 base and J gave up 5 bases, with 11 bases separating them. The CDR3 runs to 15 residues. Germline assignment: CDR1 MNHNS and CDR2 SASEGT. CDR3 sequence (DNA): TGTGCCAGCAGTGAAGTGGGGATCGGAACCGGGGAGCTGTTTTTT. It yields the protein CASSEVGIGTGELFF.

The gene calls are TRBV14 and TRBJ2-1; D unresolved. V lost 4 bases, J lost 4 bases, and 5 bases lay in between. This CDR3 is 12 amino acids long. Germline V gene lookup returns CDR1 SGHDN and CDR2 FVKESK. The CDR3 spells CASSPSYNEQFF. CDR3 bases: TGTGCCAGCAGCCCCAGTTACAATGAGCAGTTCTTC.

The chain uses TRBV29-1 and TRBJ2-7; the match to TRBD1 covers 12 bases. In germline, CDR1 is SQVTM, CDR2 ANQGSEA. The CDR3 runs 12 residues. Losses at the gene ends were 7 bases for V and 7 bases for J; bases not matched to a gene: 5. The CDR3 is CSAWDRGREQYF. The CDR3 DNA sequence: TGCAGCGCCTGGGACAGGGGGCGGGAGCAGTACTTC.

V usage is TRBV30 and J usage is TRBJ2-3, with 11 bases identical to TRBD2. The CDR3 covers 14 residues. Germline-derived CDR1 and CDR2 are GTSNPN and SVGIG (reference sequence). Unmatched junction bases numbered 2, after V lost 3 bases and J lost 3 bases. The CDR3 DNA follows: TGTGCCTGGAGGACTAGCGGGGTGACAGATACGCAGTATTTT. It encodes CAWRTSGVTDTQYF.

The gene calls are TRBV19 and TRBJ1-2; 7 nucleotides align to TRBD1. The V gene's germline CDR1 is LNHDA and CDR2 SQIVND (reference sequence). Trimming took 4 bases from V and 0 from J; bases not matched to a gene: 5. This CDR3 spans 15 amino acids. The CDR3 nucleotides are TGTGCCAGTAGTAGAGGGACAGCTCCTAACTATGGCTACACCTTC. Translated: CASSRGTAPNYGYTF.

The J gene is TRBJ2-5, the V gene TRBV5-1; perhaps TRBD2 as D (7 bases). The germline gives CDR1 SGHRS, CDR2 YFSETQ. The germline V and J ends were trimmed by 0 bases and 1 base, with 13 bases remaining between them. The CDR3 contains 16 residues. The CDR3 loop is CASSLAVGGPQETQYF. The CDR3 coding sequence is TGCGCCAGCAGCTTGGCCGTCGGGGGGCCCCAAGAGACCCAGTACTTC. The full variable domain, rest sourced from reference TRBV5-1 and TRBJ2-5, is KAGVTQTPRYLIKTRGQQVTLSCSPISGHRSVSWYQQTPGQGLQFLFEYFSETQRNKGNFPGRFSGRQFSNSRSEMNVSTLELGDSALYLCASSLAVGGPQETQYFGPGTRLLVL.

This sequence joins TRBV7-2 and TRBJ2-3; 10 positions match TRBD2. Per the germline V gene, CDR1 is SGHTA and CDR2 is FQGNSA. CDR3 size: 15 residues. With V trimmed by 5 bases and J by 4 bases, 6 bases remained unmatched. The CDR3: CASSPLAGDADTQYF. In nucleotides, the CDR3 is TGTGCCAGCAGCCCCCTAGCGGGGGACGCAGATACGCAGTATTTT.

The genes are TRBV5-1 and TRBJ1-5; D gene uncertain. Trimming removed 0 bases at V and 3 bases at J, with 10 bases between. This CDR3 region has 15 residues. CDR1 and CDR2 from the germline V gene are SGHRS and YFSETQ. CDR3 sequence reads: CASSLGTGNNQPQHF. CDR3 DNA: TGCGCCAGCAGCTTGGGGACGGGAAACAATCAGCCCCAGCATTTT. Drawing the rest from reference TRBV5-1 and TRBJ1-5, the complete variable domain is KAGVTQTPRYLIKTRGQQVTLSCSPISGHRSVSWYQQTPGQGLQFLFEYFSETQRNKGNFPGRFSGRQFSNSRSEMNVSTLELGDSALYLCASSLGTGNNQPQHFGDGTRLSIL.

V and J are TRBV19 and TRBJ2-1; 7 bases map to TRBD1. There are 17 residues in the CDR3. CDR1 is LNHDA, CDR2 SQIVND, per germline (reference sequence). Trimming removed 6 bases from V and 0 bases from J; junction bases left unmatched: 11. In nucleotides, the CDR3 is TGTGCCAGTAGGGGGGCCGGGACAGAGAGCTCCTACAATGAGCAGTTCTTC. This codes for CASRGAGTESSYNEQFF. Variable domain in full (rest from reference TRBV19 and TRBJ2-1): DGGITQSPKYLFRKEGQNVTLSCEQNLNHDAMYWYRQDPGQGLRLIYYSQIVNDFQKGDIAEGYSVSREKKESFPLTVTSAQKNPTAFYLCASRGAGTESSYNEQFFGPGTRLTVL.

The genes are TRBV7-2 and TRBJ2-7; 8 nucleotides match TRBD2. Germline loops: CDR1 SGHTA, CDR2 FQGNSA. Unmatched junction bases numbered 7, after V lost 6 bases and J lost 3 bases. The CDR3 runs to 14 residues. CDR3 region: CASSPESGGYEQYF. CDR3 sequence (DNA): TGTGCCAGCAGTCCGGAAAGCGGGGGCTACGAGCAGTACTTC.

The V call is TRBV6-1, the J call TRBJ2-3, with 11 bases matching TRBD2. After removal of 0 bases from V and 6 bases from J, the junction contained 8 bases not matched to a gene. Germline V gene lookup returns CDR1 MNHNS and CDR2 SASEGT. This CDR3 spans 17 amino acids. In nucleotides, the CDR3 is TGTGCCAGCAGTGAAGCGCTAGCGGGGGGATTTCTTGATACGCAGTATTTT. The encoded protein is CASSEALAGGFLDTQYF.

The chain couples TRBV19 to TRBJ1-5; a possible D gene is TRBD1 (6 bases). Germline V gene lookup returns CDR1 LNHDA and CDR2 SQIVND (reference sequence). Trimming left V 5 bases short and J 0 bases short, with 8 bases between. This CDR3 region has 14 residues. CDR3 loop: CASSGQPSNQPQHF. The CDR3 DNA follows: TGTGCCAGTAGTGGACAGCCTAGCAATCAGCCCCAGCATTTT.

The chain uses TRBV9 and TRBJ2-5; possibly TRBD2 for D (5 bases). This CDR3 comprises 13 residues. From germline, CDR1 is SGDLS and CDR2 YYNGEE. V was cut by 4 bases and J by 5 bases, with 12 bases left in between. The CDR3 here is CASSPTGWETQYF. The CDR3 DNA reads as TGTGCCAGCAGCCCGACGGGGTGGGAGACCCAGTACTTC.